This passage covers 31 T cell receptor beta chains from one sample sequenced in a study of cytomegalovirus exposure and HLA in healthy donors. PCR used 60 Vbeta primers and 13 Jbeta primers. The data were produced by immunoSEQ multiplex PCR, yet TCRdb's version contains in-frame clones alone and is incomplete. Of approximately 190,000 clones listed, 80% to 90% were seen once; the top ten hold approximately 1.8%. Material: PBMCs. These receptor sequences come from a man in his forties or fifties in good health and CMV-seropositive.

This clone is a singleton in its sample. The chain joins TRBV27 to TRBJ1-2; D not resolved. V lost 5 bases and J lost 8, with 15 bases in between. CDR3 length equals 13 residues. Germline V gene data show CDR1 as MNHEY and CDR2 as SMNVEV (reference sequence). The DNA of the CDR3 is TGTGCCAGCAGTGACGGAAGTCTAGCGGGCTACACCTTC. As protein: CASSDGSLAGYTF.

This clone was seen a few times. The V gene is TRBV19, the J gene TRBJ1-2; D gene ambiguous. Germline V gene lookup returns CDR1 LNHDA and CDR2 SQIVND (reference sequence). Trimming pared 7 bases from V and 0 bases from J, leaving 15 bases between. The CDR3 sequence is 15 residues long. The CDR3: CASNERHFPNYGYTF. CDR3 sequence (DNA): TGTGCCAGTAACGAAAGACATTTCCCTAACTATGGCTACACCTTC. Variable domain in full (rest from reference TRBV19 and TRBJ1-2): DGGITQSPKYLFRKEGQNVTLSCEQNLNHDAMYWYRQDPGQGLRLIYYSQIVNDFQKGDIAEGYSVSREKKESFPLTVTSAQKNPTAFYLCASNERHFPNYGYTFGSGTRLTVV.

The chain employs TRBV7-3 and TRBJ2-2, with TRBD2 identical over 7 bases. V dropped 2 bases and J dropped 2; count of bases not matched to a gene: 8. The CDR3 is 17 amino acids. Germline V gene lookup returns CDR1 SGHTA and CDR2 FQGTGA. In nucleotides, the CDR3 is TGTGCCAGCAGCTTATCTCCGACTAGCATAAACACCGGGGAGCTGTTTTTT. Translated, it gives CASSLSPTSINTGELFF.

The chain employs TRBV5-1 and TRBJ2-3; D remains ambiguous. Per germline, CDR1 SGHRS and CDR2 YFSETQ. Trimming cost V 5 bases and J 4 bases, with 8 bases left between them. The CDR3 covers 12 residues. This CDR3 is CASSYRPDTQYF. CDR3 DNA sequence: TGCGCCAGCAGTTACAGACCAGATACGCAGTATTTT.

The table lists this clone with a few counts. V is TRBV10-3 and J is TRBJ1-2; D perhaps matches TRBD1 (6 bases). The CDR3 extends over 15 amino acids. Germline CDR1 ENHRY, CDR2 SYGVKD. Trimming removed 0 bases at V and 5 bases at J, with 13 bases between. This CDR3 is CAISESGQGTYGYTF. CDR3 DNA sequence: TGTGCCATCAGTGAGTCGGGACAAGGGACGTATGGCTACACCTTC.

This chain joins TRBV7-9 and TRBJ1-4, with TRBD1 matching 7 bases. CDR3 length equals 15 residues. CDR1 is SEHNR and CDR2 is FQNEAQ in the germline V gene (reference sequence). The J segment lost 3 bases and the V segment lost 7 bases, leaving 8 bases of the junction unmatched. CDR3 protein: CASKPKDRPNEKLFF. The CDR3 DNA follows: TGTGCCAGCAAGCCTAAGGACAGGCCTAATGAAAAACTGTTTTTT.

J is TRBJ1-2 and V is TRBV5-6; no reliable D call. CDR1 SGHDT and CDR2 YYEEEE come from the germline V gene. Between the trimmed V and J ends, which lost 4 bases and 2 bases, there was a span of 12 bases. CDR3 length: 14 residues. Written as DNA, the CDR3 is TGTGCCAGCAGCCTACCCCCCGGGAACTATGGCTACACCTTC. It specifies CASSLPPGNYGYTF.

The chain has TRBV7-9 and TRBJ1-3, with a weak D call TRBD1 (5 bases). The V and J ends lost 5 bases and 0 bases respectively, with 17 bases between them. CDR1 is SEHNR and CDR2 is FQNEAQ in the germline V gene (reference sequence). The length of the CDR3 is 17 residues. This CDR3 reads CASSPNDRGGSGNTIYF. The CDR3 DNA is TGTGCCAGCAGCCCCAACGATAGGGGCGGCTCTGGAAACACCATATATTTT. The full variable domain, rest sourced from reference TRBV7-9 and TRBJ1-3, is DTGVSQNPRHKITKRGQNVTFRCDPISEHNRLYWYRQTLGQGPEFLTYFQNEAQLEKSRLLSDRFSAERPKGSFSTLEIQRTEQGDSAMYLCASSPNDRGGSGNTIYFGEGSWLTVV.

V is TRBV12-5 and J is TRBJ1-1; maybe TRBD1 (6 bases). The CDR3 covers 14 residues. Germline values: CDR1 LGHNT, CDR2 FRNRAP. With 7 bases removed from V and 1 base from J, the gap between germline ends came to 13 bases. CDR3 bases: TGTGCTAGTGTCCCGGACAGAGAGAACACTGAAGCTTTCTTT. It is translated as CASVPDRENTEAFF.

J is TRBJ1-3 and V is TRBV21-1; the D call TRBD1 from the table was never checked on the DNA. TRBV21-1 is reported as a pseudogene. The CDR3 extends over 20 amino acids. The CDR3 bases are TGTGCCAGCAGCAAAGCGCACCAACGCCCAGGCACCCCTGGGGGAAACACCATATATTTT. This codes for CASSKAHQRPGTPGGNTIYF.

This chain joins TRBV6-1 and TRBJ2-3; 9 bases are shared with TRBD1. The germline V gene has CDR1 MNHNS and CDR2 SASEGT. The trim removed 2 bases at V and 3 bases at J, leaving 12 bases unmatched. This CDR3 has 18 amino acids. The chain's CDR3 is CASSEYVPGTGRTDTQYF. The DNA of the CDR3 is TGTGCCAGCAGTGAATATGTCCCCGGGACAGGGAGAACAGATACGCAGTATTTT.

In regard to this clone: Sequence at one end of the junction differs from germline and may be a read error. The chain uses TRBV29-1 and TRBJ1-2; D remains unclear. Germline V CDR1 and CDR2: SQVTM, ANQGSEA. The CDR3 spans 12 residues. The CDR3 DNA sequence: TGCAGCGTTGAAGTACCGAGGTATGACTACACCTTC. It specifies CSVEVPRYDYTF.

As concerns this clone: The junction shows a germline mismatch at one end, possibly a read error. V gene TRBV29-1 combines with J gene TRBJ2-6, with D perhaps TRBD2 (7 bases). CDR3 length equals 13 residues. Germline V gives CDR1 SQVTM, CDR2 ANQGSEA. For the CDR3, the DNA is TGCAGCGTTCGGGGGGCTGGGGCCAACGGCCTGACTTTC. Translating gives CSVRGAGANGLTF.

The V call is TRBV2, the J call TRBJ2-7, with 13 nucleotides matching TRBD2. The V gene's germline CDR1 is SNHLY and CDR2 FYNNEI. V lost 4 bases, J lost 4 bases, and 4 bases stayed unmatched. The CDR3 consists of 15 residues. CDR3 coding DNA: TGTGCCAGCAGTGGCGGGACTAGCGGGATATACGAGCAGTACTTC. Protein product: CASSGGTSGIYEQYF.

V usage is TRBV5-1 and J usage is TRBJ2-1; 14 bases are shared with TRBD2. CDR1 SGHRS and CDR2 YFSETQ come from the germline V gene. The CDR3 sequence is 18 residues long. The V segment lost 0 bases and the J segment 3 bases; nucleotides outside the gene matches: 5. DNA for the CDR3: TGCGCCAGCAGCTTGGGACTAGCGGGAGGGACCTACTACAATGAGCAGTTCTTC. This sequence encodes CASSLGLAGGTYYNEQFF.

V gene TRBV6-5 combines with J gene TRBJ2-5, with 7 nucleotides matching TRBD2. TRBJ2-7 explains the end of the DNA better; the J call may be wrong. The CDR3 runs 16 residues. From germline, CDR1 is MNHEY and CDR2 SVGAGI. The CDR3: CASSYSLAAASYEQYF. Written as DNA, the CDR3 is TGTGCCAGCAGTTACTCCCTAGCGGCCGCTTCCTACGAGCAGTACTTC.

The rearrangement joins TRBV5-5 to TRBJ2-7, with 8 bases identical to TRBD2. Germline lookup yields CDR1 SGHKS and CDR2 YYEKEE (reference sequence). The CDR3 length is 15 residues. V lost 4 bases, J lost 0 bases, and 6 bases stayed unmatched. The CDR3 nucleotides are TGTGCCAGCAGCCCTATAGCGGGATACTCCTACGAGCAGTACTTC. Amino acid sequence: CASSPIAGYSYEQYF.

This chain joins TRBV18 and TRBJ1-1; tentative D call: TRBD1 (6 bases). Trimming cost V 3 bases and J 1 base, with 9 bases left between them. The CDR3 contains 14 residues. Germline values: CDR1 KGHSH, CDR2 LQKENI. DNA for the CDR3: TGTGCCAGCTCACCGACCAGGGGGAACACTGAAGCTTTCTTT. Amino acid sequence: CASSPTRGNTEAFF.

The rearrangement links TRBV11-2 to TRBJ2-7; D possibly corresponds to TRBD2 (5 bases). The germline gives CDR1 SGHAT, CDR2 FQNNGV. V gave up 3 bases and J gave up 7 bases, with 13 bases separating them. The CDR3 runs to 13 residues. CDR3 nucleotide sequence: TGTGCCAGCAGCTTTTCATCCCGGGAAGAGCAGTACTTC. This encodes CASSFSSREEQYF. Filled out from reference TRBV11-2 and TRBJ2-7, the complete variable domain reads EAGVAQSPRYKIIEKRQSVAFWCNPISGHATLYWYQQILGQGPKLLIQFQNNGVVDDSQLPKDRFSAERLKGVDSTLKIQPAKLEDSAVYLCASSFSSREEQYFGPGTRLTVT.

This sequence joins TRBV2 and TRBJ2-1, with 10 bases identical to TRBD2. Germline trimming cut 8 bases from V and 7 bases from J; bases unmatched to any gene: 5. Germline-derived CDR1 and CDR2 are SNHLY and FYNNEI. CDR3 size: 13 residues. This CDR3 is CASQREGGNEQFF. The CDR3 coding sequence is TGTGCCAGCCAGCGGGAGGGGGGGAATGAGCAGTTCTTC.

This CDR3 reads CASSPDGERQFF. The CDR3 DNA reads as TGTGCCAGCAGCCCAGATGGTGAGCGACAGTTCTTC. This sequence joins TRBV7-9 and TRBJ2-1; D unresolved. The CDR3 is 12 amino acids. V was cut by 5 bases and J by 13 bases, with 15 bases left in between. The germline CDR1 and CDR2 sequences are SEHNR and FQNEAQ (reference sequence).

The table lists this clone with a few counts. The chain carries TRBV23-1 and TRBJ1-1, with TRBD1 as a possible D gene (6 bases). TRBV23-1 carries the ORF label, with uncertain function. V was pared by 4 bases and J by 3 bases, with 9 bases between. This CDR3 has 13 residues. The CDR3 sequence is CASSPRGDTEAFF. DNA of the CDR3: TGCGCCAGCAGTCCCAGGGGTGACACTGAAGCTTTCTTT.

The chain links TRBV7-9 to TRBJ2-7; D may be TRBD1 (5 bases). Germline loops: CDR1 SEHNR, CDR2 FQNEAQ (reference sequence). The CDR3 covers 14 residues. V lost 4 bases, J lost 0 bases, and 10 bases lay in between. The CDR3 spells CASSSADSSYEQYF. In DNA, the CDR3 is TGTGCCAGCAGCTCAGCTGACAGCTCCTACGAGCAGTACTTC.

This clone is a singleton in its sample. The chain couples TRBV5-5 to TRBJ2-1; D may be TRBD2 (5 bases). The CDR3 is made up of 15 amino acids. The ends were cut back, 4 bases at V and 0 bases at J, with 11 bases in the middle. The germline V gene has CDR1 SGHKS and CDR2 YYEKEE (reference sequence). CDR3 loop: CASSRSGTSYNEQFF. CDR3 sequence (DNA): TGTGCCAGCAGCCGGAGCGGAACCTCCTACAATGAGCAGTTCTTC.

The chain joins TRBV7-9 to TRBJ1-5; D remains unclear. Per germline, CDR1 SEHNR and CDR2 FQNEAQ (reference sequence). The V end was cut by 4 bases, the J end by 2 bases, with 12 bases between. The CDR3 length is 15 residues. The DNA for the CDR3 is TGTGCCAGCAGCTCCCCCGGTGATCGCAATCAGCCCCAGCATTTT. It specifies CASSSPGDRNQPQHF.

This CDR3 is CASADSSYEQYF. The CDR3 DNA reads TGCGCCAGCGCGGACAGCTCCTACGAGCAGTACTTC. The rearrangement uses TRBV5-1 and TRBJ2-7; perhaps TRBD1 as D (6 bases). The CDR3 contains 12 residues. CDR1 is SGHRS and CDR2 is YFSETQ in the germline V gene. The V end lost 7 bases, the J end lost 0 bases, and 8 bases lay between the germline ends. Full variable domain (missing parts from reference TRBV5-1 and TRBJ2-7): KAGVTQTPRYLIKTRGQQVTLSCSPISGHRSVSWYQQTPGQGLQFLFEYFSETQRNKGNFPGRFSGRQFSNSRSEMNVSTLELGDSALYLCASADSSYEQYFGPGTRLTVT.

The chain recombines TRBV5-8 with TRBJ1-2; 9 bases align to TRBD1. The CDR3 loop spans 14 amino acids. The germline V gene encodes CDR1 SGHTS and CDR2 YDEGEE. V gave up 4 bases and J gave up 10 bases; unmatched junction bases: 11. In DNA, the CDR3 is TGTGCCAGCAGCCGAACCCCTGGACAGGGGATCTACACCTTC. This encodes CASSRTPGQGIYTF.

J is TRBJ1-1 and V is TRBV5-4, with D perhaps matching TRBD1 (5 bases). V lost 0 bases and J lost 4, with 10 bases in between. Germline-derived CDR1 and CDR2 are SGHNT and YYREEE (reference sequence). The CDR3 length is 14 residues. The CDR3 sequence: CASSLVGARTEAFF. In nucleotides, the CDR3 is TGTGCCAGCAGCTTGGTTGGGGCGCGCACTGAAGCTTTCTTT.

The chain links TRBV19 to TRBJ1-2, with D possibly being TRBD1 (6 bases). Looked up from germline, CDR1 is LNHDA and CDR2 is SQIVND (reference sequence). This CDR3 is built from 18 residues. V lost 3 bases and J lost 0, with 20 bases in between. The CDR3 sequence: CASSIGGHGFLANYGYTF. In nucleotides, the CDR3 is TGTGCCAGTAGTATTGGGGGACACGGCTTTTTAGCTAACTATGGCTACACCTTC.

There are a few counts of this clone. V usage is TRBV5-4 and J usage is TRBJ2-5, with 14 nucleotides matching TRBD2. Germline V lookup: CDR1 SGHNT, CDR2 YYREEE (reference sequence). The CDR3 covers 18 residues. J lost 1 base, V lost 2 bases, and 7 bases had no gene match. The CDR3 region is CASSFGLAGGRGQETQYF. The CDR3 DNA reads TGTGCCAGCAGCTTCGGACTAGCGGGAGGTCGAGGCCAAGAGACCCAGTACTTC.

This chain joins TRBV5-6 and TRBJ2-1, with 8 bases fitting TRBD1. The CDR3 is 15 residues long. The germline gives CDR1 SGHDT, CDR2 YYEEEE. Unmatched junction bases numbered 5, after V lost 2 bases and J lost 4 bases. In DNA form, the CDR3 reads TGTGCCAGCAGCTTCCAGGGGGCGGGTTACAATGAGCAGTTCTTC. This gives the protein CASSFQGAGYNEQFF.